The 19 T cell receptor beta chains presented below share a single source sample, sequenced in a study of post-analysis software for immune sequencing data. Study-level points and caveats: Among roughly 5 TRBV segments more frequent in patients than controls were TRBV5-6, TRBV5-1 and TRBV20-1.

The authors incorporated unique molecular identifiers into the TCR beta cDNA libraries. Each CDR3 protein gets one entry after TCRdb re-called the PCR reads with MiXCR. The sample yields around 770,000 distinct CDR3 sequences, approximately 44% seen once. For these receptors, no antigen is known. Sequencing was performed on blood. These receptors were collected from a girl aged 5 to 17 with multiple sclerosis.

The chain carries TRBV7-6 and TRBJ1-1, with D perhaps matching TRBD1 (6 bases). CDR1 and CDR2 (germline): SGHVS, FNYEAQ. V lost 4 bases, J lost 4 bases, and 19 bases lay in between. CDR3 length: 16 residues. The CDR3 DNA sequence: TGTGCCAGCAGCTCAGGGGCGTACAGGGATGGCACTGAAGCTTTCTTT. Translated: CASSSGAYRDGTEAFF.

The V call is TRBV6-2 or TRBV6-3, the J call TRBJ2-7, with D possibly TRBD2 on 6 matching bases. CDR1 MNHEY and CDR2 SVGEGT come from the germline V gene. The length of the CDR3 is 15 residues. V dropped 6 bases and J dropped 0 bases, with 15 bases sitting between them. Written as DNA, the CDR3 is TGTGCCAGCAGCAACCCTGGAGGGAGCTCCTACGAGCAGTACTTC. Residues: CASSNPGGSSYEQYF.

The chain uses TRBV7-2 and TRBJ2-7; 7 bases align to TRBD2. CDR3 length: 17 residues. The V gene end was trimmed by 0 bases and the J gene end by 2 bases; junction bases not matched to a gene: 10. Per the germline V gene, CDR1 is SGHTA and CDR2 is FQGNSA. The CDR3 protein is CASSLARRGRDPYEQYF. The CDR3 coding sequence is TGTGCCAGCAGCTTAGCCCGAAGAGGGAGGGACCCCTACGAGCAGTACTTC.

The chain couples TRBV4-3 to TRBJ2-3; 9 bases line up with TRBD2. The germline CDR1 and CDR2 sequences are LGHNA and YSLEER. The V and J ends lost 0 bases and 3 bases, in that order; junction bases with no gene match: 10. The CDR3 contains 18 residues. CDR3 sequence: CASSQDSISAGGTDTQYF. The CDR3 nucleotides read TGCGCCAGCAGCCAAGATTCGATCAGCGCGGGAGGGACAGATACGCAGTATTTT.

V is TRBV7-2 and J is TRBJ2-7; D possibly corresponds to TRBD1 (5 bases). Germline V gene lookup returns CDR1 SGHTA and CDR2 FQGNSA. The CDR3 totals 14 residues. V dropped 4 bases and J dropped 2 bases, with 12 bases sitting between them. The CDR3 region is CASSYLGVTYEQYF. CDR3 nucleotide sequence: TGTGCCAGCAGCTACTTAGGGGTTACCTACGAGCAGTACTTC.

As for this clonotype: One end of the junction does not line up with germline, which may come from a read error. The genes are TRBV6-5 and TRBJ2-3, with a tentative D call TRBD1 (6 bases). This CDR3 comprises 14 residues. Germline CDR1 and CDR2: MNHEY and SVGAGI. CDR3 protein: CTSMGADSRDTQYF. CDR3 in DNA: TGTACCAGCATGGGGGCGGACAGTAGAGATACGCAGTATTTT.

This clonotype showed up just a few times. The V call is TRBV12-3 or TRBV12-4, the J call TRBJ2-3, with 8 positions matching TRBD2. With V trimmed by 0 bases and J by 6 bases, 8 bases remained unmatched. This CDR3 contains 16 residues. CDR3 in DNA: TGTGCCAGCAGTTTAGCTGCGGGAGGCGTTGCGGATACGCAGTATTTT. Its translation: CASSLAAGGVADTQYF.

The chain is built from TRBV11-2 and TRBJ2-5, with 7 bases identical to TRBD2. This CDR3 has 15 residues. J gave up 1 base and V 1 base, and 3 bases lay outside the gene matches. Germline-derived CDR1 and CDR2 are SGHAT and FQNNGV. The CDR3 DNA sequence: TGTGCCAGCAGCTTAGGGGGAGGGGCCCAAGAGACCCAGTACTTC. As protein: CASSLGGGAQETQYF.

This clonotype was picked up a small number of times. This rearrangement joins TRBV12-3 or TRBV12-4 to TRBJ2-7, with a weak D call TRBD2 (5 bases). V lost 1 base to trimming and J lost 1 base, with 14 bases between them. The CDR3 consists of 16 residues. This chain's CDR3 is CASSLELGLSSYEQYF. CDR3 nucleotides: TGTGCCAGCAGTTTAGAACTAGGACTGAGTTCCTACGAGCAGTACTTC.

The chain carries TRBV2 and TRBJ2-2; 7 nucleotides agree with TRBD2. V lost 1 base and J lost 7; bases outside the gene matches: 15. CDR3 length: 18 residues. The V gene's germline CDR1 is SNHLY and CDR2 FYNNEI. The CDR3 bases are TGTGCCAGCAGTGAAGTTCGGCTAGCGGAGGCCGGGGGCGGGGAGCTGTTTTTT. This gives the protein CASSEVRLAEAGGGELFF.

The chain recombines TRBV5-1 with TRBJ1-1, with D perhaps TRBD1 (6 bases). V gave up 2 bases and J gave up 0 bases, with 11 bases separating them. This CDR3 region has 15 residues. CDR1 and CDR2 from the germline V gene are SGHRS and YFSETQ. The CDR3 region is CASSFTGQVNTEAFF. CDR3 nucleotide sequence: TGCGCCAGCAGCTTTACAGGGCAGGTGAACACTGAAGCTTTCTTT.

Concerning this clonotype: One end of the junction is discordant with germline, which a read error may explain. V and J are TRBV6-5 and TRBJ1-4; 12 bases are shared with TRBD1. Germline assignment: CDR1 MNHEY and CDR2 SVGAGI. The CDR3 is 13 amino acids. The CDR3 loop reads CASSWTGTGGFVF. The CDR3 nucleotides are TGTGCCAGCAGTTGGACCGGGACAGGGGGCTTTGTTTTT.

This clonotype has only one observation. The chain combines TRBV3-1 with TRBJ1-2; the D gene is possibly TRBD1 (5 bases). The V gene's germline CDR1 is LGHDT and CDR2 YNNKEL (reference sequence). Trimming removed 5 bases from V and 6 bases from J, with 16 bases in between. This CDR3 has 14 residues. The CDR3 spells CASSERVGENGYTF. The CDR3 DNA reads TGTGCCAGCAGCGAAAGGGTAGGGGAAAATGGCTACACCTTC.

The CDR3 spells CASSNDRNGYTF. CDR3 in DNA: TGTGCCAGCAGCAACGACAGAAACGGCTACACCTTC. This rearrangement joins TRBV4-2 to TRBJ1-2; maybe TRBD1 (5 bases). This CDR3 region has 12 residues. V was cut by 5 bases and J by 8 bases, with 12 bases left in between. Germline CDR1 is LGHNA and CDR2 is YNFKEQ.

This clonotype has more than one count but fewer than ten. CDR3 amino acids: CATSRDVRGEKLFF. The CDR3 DNA follows: TGTGCCACCAGCAGAGATGTCAGGGGCGAAAAACTGTTTTTT. The chain is built from TRBV15 and TRBJ1-4; possible D gene TRBD1, 6 bases. From germline, CDR1 is LNHNV and CDR2 YYDKDF (reference sequence). This CDR3 spans 14 amino acids. Trimming left V 0 bases short and J 8 bases short, with 10 bases between.

This rearrangement joins TRBV20-1 to TRBJ2-7; a weak D match, TRBD2 (6 bases). From germline, CDR1 is DFQATT and CDR2 SNEGSKA (reference sequence). CDR3 length equals 15 residues. Trimming stripped 5 bases from V and 2 bases from J, with 19 bases between. The DNA for the CDR3 is TGCAGTGCTGAGGCCGGGGACTCCTTAACCTACGAGCAGTACTTC. It yields the protein CSAEAGDSLTYEQYF.

The J gene is TRBJ2-2, the V gene TRBV27, with 11 bases aligning to TRBD2. V dropped 3 bases and J dropped 0; count of bases not matched to a gene: 9. The CDR3 runs 19 residues. CDR1 and CDR2 (germline): MNHEY, SMNVEV (reference sequence). The CDR3 region has the DNA TGTGCCAGCAGTTTTAGGGGACTAGCGGAGATAACGAACACCGGGGAGCTGTTTTTT. This sequence encodes CASSFRGLAEITNTGELFF.

The chain carries TRBV12-3 or TRBV12-4 and TRBJ2-3, with D hard to call. The CDR3 spans 15 residues. V lost 2 bases and J 6 bases, leaving 15 bases between the germline ends. This CDR3 is CASSLRQASRDTQYF. CDR3 nucleotide sequence: TGTGCCAGCAGTTTACGGCAGGCTAGTCGGGATACGCAGTATTTT.

This clonotype was observed a few times. The rearrangement uses TRBV28 and TRBJ2-1; TRBD2 agrees at 11 bases. CDR1 is MDHEN, CDR2 SYDVKM, per germline. J lost 6 bases, V lost 10 bases, and 11 bases had no gene match. This CDR3 has 15 residues. The CDR3 protein is CATLLGTSGVNEQFF. The DNA for the CDR3 is TGTGCCACCTTACTAGGGACTAGCGGAGTCAATGAGCAGTTCTTC.